Listed below are T cell receptor beta chains from one sample, sequenced in a study of cytomegalovirus exposure and HLA in healthy donors. Generated by immunoSEQ multiplex PCR, the TCRdb table keeps only in-frame clones and is missing some. The sample has some 150,000 clones. The sample consisted of PBMCs. Receptor source: a young woman in good health and CMV-seronegative. The CDR3 runs from the conserved cysteine through the conserved F or W. Each record gives: V gene, D gene, J gene, CDR3 DNA, CDR3 protein. The D gene is left open where the match is weak.

TRBV7-6	TRBD2	TRBJ2-7	TGTGCCAGCAGTAGACCGGGACTAGGCAACGAGCAGTACTTC	CASSRPGLGNEQYF
TRBV5-4	TRBD1	TRBJ2-1	TGTGCCAGCAGCTTCGACAGGGGACCCTACAATGAGCAGTTCTTC	CASSFDRGPYNEQFF
TRBV4-2	-	TRBJ2-3	TGTGCCAGCAGCCAGACCCTTCTCGGGGGTGGGGGCACAGATACGCAGTATTTT	CASSQTLLGGGGTDTQYF
TRBV5-4	TRBD1	TRBJ1-4	TGTGCCAGCAGCTTGACAGGGGAAGGAGAAAAACTGTTTTTT	CASSLTGEGEKLFF
TRBV6-4	-	TRBJ2-2	TGTGCCAGCAGTGACGCGGCGACTAGGATCACGGGGGAGCTGTTTTTT	CASSDAATRITGELFF
TRBV5-6	-	TRBJ2-5	TGTGCCAGCAGCGAGAGGACAGTCCAAGAGACCCAGTACTTC	CASSERTVQETQYF
TRBV7-7	TRBD2	TRBJ2-1	TGTGCCAGCAGCTTAGCGGTAGCGGGAGTTCAGTTCTTC	CASSLAVAGVQFF
TRBV19	TRBD1	TRBJ2-1	TGTGCCAGTAGTATAGAGGGACAGGCCTTTAATGAGCAGTTCTTC	CASSIEGQAFNEQFF
TRBV5-1	TRBD1	TRBJ1-4	TGCGCCAGCAGCTGGAGGGACAGCTATAATGAAAAACTGTTTTTT	CASSWRDSYNEKLFF
TRBV30	-	TRBJ2-3	TGTGCCTGGAGTCTCTCCGGACTCACAGATACGCAGTATTTT	CAWSLSGLTDTQYF
TRBV19	TRBD2	TRBJ2-7	TGTGCCAGTAGTACACTAGCGGATACCTACGAGCAGTACTTC	CASSTLADTYEQYF
TRBV15	-	TRBJ1-1	TGTGCCACCAGCAGACACAAGAACACTGAAGCTTTCTTT	CATSRHKNTEAFF
TRBV5-4	-	TRBJ2-3	TGTGCCAGCAGCACACCTAGAACAGATACGCAGTATTTT	CASSTPRTDTQYF
TRBV19	TRBD1	TRBJ2-3	TGTGCCAGTAGTATTGATAGCGGAGGGACAGGATTCCACTTT	CASSIDSGGTGFHF
TRBV19	-	TRBJ1-5	TGTGCCAGTAGTATAAATCTGGGAGGGTTTAGGCCCCAGCATTTT	CASSINLGGFRPQHF
TRBV7-2	-	TRBJ2-2	TGTGCCAGCAGCTTGCGGAGGAACACCGGGGAGCTGTTTTTT	CASSLRRNTGELFF
TRBV28	-	TRBJ2-5	TGTGCCATCAGCACTGGACAGCATCAAGAGACCCAGTACTTC	CAISTGQHQETQYF
TRBV5-1	-	TRBJ1-4	TGCGCCAGCAGCTTGGGGCCGACTAATGAAAAACTGTTTTTT	CASSLGPTNEKLFF
TRBV7-9	-	TRBJ2-1	TGTGCCAGCAGACGACTCGTAAGCTCCTACAATGAGCAGTTCTTC	CASRRLVSSYNEQFF
TRBV27	TRBD2	TRBJ2-1	TGTGCCAGCAGTTTATGTCTAGCGGGAGAGTGTGAGCAGTTCTTC	CASSLCLAGECEQFF
TRBV5-1	TRBD1	TRBJ2-6	TGCGCCAGCAGCTTGGACAGGGGCTCTGGGGCCAACGTCCTGACTTTC	CASSLDRGSGANVLTF
TRBV11-2	-	TRBJ2-1	TGTGCCAGCAGCCCAAAGGGGGGCGGGAGCAATGAGCAGTTCTTC	CASSPKGGGSNEQFF
TRBV19	TRBD2	TRBJ2-1	TGTGCTAGTAGTATAGATCGGGGACTATACAATGAGCAGTTCTTC	CASSIDRGLYNEQFF
TRBV10-3	-	TRBJ2-3	TGTGCCATCAGTGGCGGTCTGTCTAGCACAGATACGCAGTATTTT	CAISGGLSSTDTQYF
TRBV7-9	-	TRBJ1-2	TGTGCCAGCAGCTTACTGACCAGGGCAAACTATGGCTACACCTTC	CASSLLTRANYGYTF
TRBV19	TRBD1	TRBJ1-2	TGTGCCAGTAGTATCCCGACAGGGGGCTCCTGTGGCTACACCTTC	CASSIPTGGSCGYTF
TRBV5-4	-	TRBJ2-3	TGTGCCAGCAGCTTGGACAGTCAGGGCACAGATACGCAGTATTTT	CASSLDSQGTDTQYF
TRBV5-6	-	TRBJ2-3	TGTGCCAGCAGCTTTAGACTGGTGGGGCTCGGAGATACGCAGTATTTT	CASSFRLVGLGDTQYF
TRBV5-1	TRBD1	TRBJ1-5	TGCGCCAGCAGCTTGGAAGGGACAGGGGGTGGTCAGCCCCAGCATTTT	CASSLEGTGGGQPQHF
TRBV19	TRBD1	TRBJ2-2	TGTGCCAGTAGTTCCGGACAGGGGGCTAACACCGGGGAGCTGTTTTTT	CASSSGQGANTGELFF
TRBV4-2	-	TRBJ1-2	TGTGCCAGCAGCCAAGATAAAGGGGGGGGCTATGGCTACACCTTC	CASSQDKGGGYGYTF
TRBV4-1	TRBD2	TRBJ2-3	TGCGCCAGCAGCCACCCCTCAAGGGCAGCATCTAGCGGGAGGGCCGCGGATACGCAGTATTTT	CASSHPSRAASSGRAADTQYF
TRBV5-5	TRBD2	TRBJ2-3	TGTGCCAGCAGCTTGTGGGGACTAGCGGGTAGCACAGATACGCAGTATTTT	CASSLWGLAGSTDTQYF
TRBV6-5	-	TRBJ2-7	TGTGCCAGCAGCCGAAACAGGGACCACTCCTACGAGCAGTACTTC	CASSRNRDHSYEQYF
TRBV5-1	TRBD2	TRBJ2-3	TGCGCCAGCAGCTTGGGGCGGGAGAACACAGATACGCAGTATTTT	CASSLGRENTDTQYF
TRBV6-5	-	TRBJ2-1	TGTGCCAGCAGTTATCGGCGAAGGCAGGGTGAGCAGTTCTTC	CASSYRRRQGEQFF
TRBV11-1	TRBD1	TRBJ2-5	TGTGCCAGCAGCAAGGACAGGAGCAAAGAGACCCAGTACTTC	CASSKDRSKETQYF
TRBV4-2	TRBD1	TRBJ2-7	TGTGCCAGCAGCCAAGAAGTAGGGGACAGCTCCTACGAGCAGTACTTC	CASSQEVGDSSYEQYF
TRBV19	-	TRBJ2-5	TGTGCCAGTAGTATAGACCCGGGTATGACGACCCAGTACTTC	CASSIDPGMTTQYF
TRBV11-3	TRBD2	TRBJ2-5	TGTGCCAGCAGCTCTAGCGGGAGGGCCGGAAGAGAGACCCAGTACTTC	CASSSSGRAGRETQYF
TRBV5-1	-	TRBJ1-2	TGCGCCAGCAGCTTGTCGCCCAGGGAGGACTACACCTTC	CASSLSPREDYTF
TRBV6-4	-	TRBJ2-3	TGTGCCAGCAGGCGGGACGGCGGCACGCAGTATTTT	CASRRDGGTQYF
TRBV4-3	TRBD2	TRBJ2-5	TGCGCCAGCAGCCAAGAATCCGGACTAGGGGCCCGGGAGACCCAGTACTTC	CASSQESGLGARETQYF
TRBV7-2	TRBD2	TRBJ2-1	TGTGCCAGCAGCTGGGGGACTAGCAGTGAGCAGTTCTTC	CASSWGTSSEQFF
TRBV19	TRBD1	TRBJ1-4	TGTGCCAGTAGTATAAGGGGGGACAGCCAGAATGAAAAACTGTTTTTT	CASSIRGDSQNEKLFF
TRBV9	TRBD2	TRBJ2-3	TGTGCCAGCGATACCGGGAGGAGCACAGATACGCAGTATTTT	CASDTGRSTDTQYF
TRBV5-4	TRBD2	TRBJ2-1	TGTGCCAGCAGCTCTGGGACTAGCGGGACCCGAGGGTACAATGAGCAGTTCTTC	CASSSGTSGTRGYNEQFF
TRBV6-1	TRBD1	TRBJ2-5	TGTGCCAGCAGTGAAGTTTGGGACAGGGGGGAAGAGACCCAGTACTTC	CASSEVWDRGEETQYF
TRBV7-2	TRBD2	TRBJ2-1	TGTGCCAGCAGCTTATTCGGGCGGGAGGGCCACTATGAGCAGTTCTTC	CASSLFGREGHYEQFF
TRBV5-6	-	TRBJ1-1	TGTGCCAGCAGCTTGGAGGGGTTGGACACTGAAGCTTTCTTT	CASSLEGLDTEAFF